Each of the 9 T cell receptor beta chains below was sequenced from the same sample in a study of human T cells and chemical hapten exposure. The time point is: patch test 1, 2 weeks after DPC sensitization. As for treatment: therapeutic diphenylcyclopropenone sensitization with weekly scalp DPC. TCRdb called the RACE reads again in MiXCR, with one record for every CDR3 protein. The sample includes tens of thousands of distinct CDR3 sequences, over 7.5% seen only once; the top ten take 2.5% to 3.5%. This material consisted of whole blood, taken in connection with sensitization to the hapten diphenylcyclopropenone (DPC). These receptors were collected from a woman between 40 and 55 years old with alopecia areata. Some clones in this sample may be carry-over from other donors' samples.

This clonotype was recorded at least ten times. The chain recombines TRBV7-9 with TRBJ1-4, with 7 bases identical to TRBD1. V lost 5 bases and J lost 0; bases outside the gene matches: 9. The germline CDR1 and CDR2 sequences are SEHNR and FQNEAQ (reference sequence). This CDR3 has 17 residues. CDR3 bases: TGTGCCAGCAGCGAGCTGGGGACAGCTGCAACTAATGAAAAACTGTTTTTT. Its translation: CASSELGTAATNEKLFF. Variable domain in full (rest from reference TRBV7-9 and TRBJ1-4): DTGVSQNPRHKITKRGQNVTFRCDPISEHNRLYWYRQTLGQGPEFLTYFQNEAQLEKSRLLSDRFSAERPKGSFSTLEIQRTEQGDSAMYLCASSELGTAATNEKLFFGSGTQLSVL.

The chain uses TRBV7-3 and TRBJ2-5; no clear D. Trimming left V 3 bases short and J 3 bases short, with 8 bases between. CDR1 and CDR2 from the germline V gene are SGHTA and FQGTGA. This CDR3 is 13 amino acids long. The CDR3 sequence is CASSFDPEETQYF. The CDR3 DNA reads TGTGCCAGCAGCTTCGACCCGGAAGAGACCCAGTACTTC. Together with reference TRBV7-3 and TRBJ2-5, the CDR3 gives the full variable domain: GAGVSQTPSNKVTEKGKYVELRCDPISGHTALYWYRQSLGQGPEFLIYFQGTGAADDSGLPNDRFFAVRPEGSVSTLKIQRTERGDSAVYLCASSFDPEETQYFGPGTRLLVL.

This clonotype was counted at least ten times. CDR3 loop: CAWTAAADTQHF. DNA of the CDR3: TGTGCCTGGACGGCGGCTGCGGATACGCAGCATTTT. The J gene is TRBJ2-3, the V gene TRBV30; D unresolved. The J call could be wrong; TRBJ1-5 is a better fit for the DNA end. The CDR3 contains 12 residues. Germline V CDR1 and CDR2: GTSNPN, SVGIG (reference sequence).

Only a few counts were recorded for this clonotype. The chain uses TRBV19 and TRBJ1-5, with 8 bases aligning to TRBD1. V was clipped by 9 bases and J by 4 bases; unmatched bases: 5. The CDR3 covers 13 residues. Germline CDR1 reads LNHDA; CDR2 reads SQIVND (reference sequence). The DNA of the CDR3 is TGTGCCAGCAGGGACAGGTCTAATCAGCCCCAGCATTTT. Protein sequence: CASRDRSNQPQHF.

This clonotype appeared a few times. The chain uses TRBV3-1 and TRBJ2-6; 8 bases line up with TRBD1. In germline, CDR1 is LGHDT, CDR2 YNNKEL (reference sequence). The CDR3 extends over 16 amino acids. The ends lost 0 bases at V and 4 bases at J; junction bases unmatched: 2. CDR3 bases: TGTGCCAGCAGCCAAGAGACAGGGGAGGGGGCCAACGTCCTGACTTTC. Translation gives CASSQETGEGANVLTF.

This clonotype was detected ten times or more. The chain couples TRBV7-9 to TRBJ2-5; D perhaps matches TRBD1 (6 bases). The CDR3 has 14 residues. CDR1 is SEHNR and CDR2 is FQNEAQ in the germline V gene (reference sequence). With 3 bases removed from V and 2 bases from J, the gap between germline ends came to 10 bases. CDR3 protein: CASSFWGLQETQYF. The CDR3 DNA is TGTGCCAGCAGCTTCTGGGGGCTTCAAGAGACCCAGTACTTC.

The sample holds a few counts of this clonotype. J is TRBJ2-1 and V is TRBV6-5; TRBD2 matches 7 bases. The germline V gene has CDR1 MNHEY and CDR2 SVGAGI. The CDR3 contains 14 residues. J was trimmed by 6 bases and V by 6 bases; bases with no gene match: 8. Written as DNA, the CDR3 is TGTGCCAGCAGAACCGAAGGGACTACCAATGAGCAGTTCTTC. Translated, it gives CASRTEGTTNEQFF.

This clonotype has only a few counts. This chain links TRBV29-1 with TRBJ2-5; 10 bases are a match to TRBD1. The CDR3 consists of 15 residues. The trim removed 3 bases at V and 13 bases at J, leaving 17 bases unmatched. CDR1 is SQVTM and CDR2 is ANQGSEA in the germline V gene. The CDR3 DNA reads TGCAGCGTTGATCTTTTAAGGGGGGACAGGGGAAAGTTGTACTTC. Encoded protein: CSVDLLRGDRGKLYF.

This clonotype was picked up many times. V gene TRBV5-1 combines with J gene TRBJ2-7; 9 nucleotides agree with TRBD1. Looked up from germline, CDR1 is SGHRS and CDR2 is YFSETQ. The CDR3 covers 13 residues. V gave up 7 bases and J gave up 3 bases; unmatched junction bases: 5. The CDR3: CASRQGDDYEQYF. DNA for the CDR3: TGCGCCAGCCGACAGGGGGATGACTACGAGCAGTACTTC.